This T cell receptor (beta chain) was recorded in a study of T cell changes during pregnancy in multiple sclerosis (dated by TCRdb to between 2018 and 2021). Regarding the complete study: The study examined how the T cell repertoire changed over the course of pregnancy in women with multiple sclerosis.

Receptor amplification or capture employed the immunoSEQ multiplex PCR assay. In its TCRdb copy, this immuneACCESS table keeps in-frame sequences only and misses some clones. Where compared with another copy, unresolved V genes explain less than half of these, and the others have no known cause. The sample has tens of thousands of clones on record, nearly 95% of them singletons. Around 1.7% of the sample lies in the top ten. Looking up the germline V gene yields CDR1 SNHLY and CDR2 FYNNEI. At the junction V is shortened by 7 bases and J by 5 bases; bases outside the gene matches: 16. Measured from the cysteine to the phenylalanine, the CDR3 is 17 residues long. The entry retains the CDR3 DNA only, 51 bases that are in frame from base 1. This clone was recorded only once. Its target antigen remains unknown. Base qualities are not at hand, and no much larger clone is one base apart.

The sample in question was peripheral blood, obtained after pregnancy. The origin of this receptor is a female donor in good health, enrolled as a control in a pregnancy study. Rearrangement joined TRBV2 to TRBJ2-1; 8 middle bases align to TRBD1. The sequenced DNA: TGTGCCAGCACTTCCCTTAGATCCAGGGGGCCAGACAATGAGCAGTTCTTC. This sequence encodes CASTSLRSRGPDNEQFF.